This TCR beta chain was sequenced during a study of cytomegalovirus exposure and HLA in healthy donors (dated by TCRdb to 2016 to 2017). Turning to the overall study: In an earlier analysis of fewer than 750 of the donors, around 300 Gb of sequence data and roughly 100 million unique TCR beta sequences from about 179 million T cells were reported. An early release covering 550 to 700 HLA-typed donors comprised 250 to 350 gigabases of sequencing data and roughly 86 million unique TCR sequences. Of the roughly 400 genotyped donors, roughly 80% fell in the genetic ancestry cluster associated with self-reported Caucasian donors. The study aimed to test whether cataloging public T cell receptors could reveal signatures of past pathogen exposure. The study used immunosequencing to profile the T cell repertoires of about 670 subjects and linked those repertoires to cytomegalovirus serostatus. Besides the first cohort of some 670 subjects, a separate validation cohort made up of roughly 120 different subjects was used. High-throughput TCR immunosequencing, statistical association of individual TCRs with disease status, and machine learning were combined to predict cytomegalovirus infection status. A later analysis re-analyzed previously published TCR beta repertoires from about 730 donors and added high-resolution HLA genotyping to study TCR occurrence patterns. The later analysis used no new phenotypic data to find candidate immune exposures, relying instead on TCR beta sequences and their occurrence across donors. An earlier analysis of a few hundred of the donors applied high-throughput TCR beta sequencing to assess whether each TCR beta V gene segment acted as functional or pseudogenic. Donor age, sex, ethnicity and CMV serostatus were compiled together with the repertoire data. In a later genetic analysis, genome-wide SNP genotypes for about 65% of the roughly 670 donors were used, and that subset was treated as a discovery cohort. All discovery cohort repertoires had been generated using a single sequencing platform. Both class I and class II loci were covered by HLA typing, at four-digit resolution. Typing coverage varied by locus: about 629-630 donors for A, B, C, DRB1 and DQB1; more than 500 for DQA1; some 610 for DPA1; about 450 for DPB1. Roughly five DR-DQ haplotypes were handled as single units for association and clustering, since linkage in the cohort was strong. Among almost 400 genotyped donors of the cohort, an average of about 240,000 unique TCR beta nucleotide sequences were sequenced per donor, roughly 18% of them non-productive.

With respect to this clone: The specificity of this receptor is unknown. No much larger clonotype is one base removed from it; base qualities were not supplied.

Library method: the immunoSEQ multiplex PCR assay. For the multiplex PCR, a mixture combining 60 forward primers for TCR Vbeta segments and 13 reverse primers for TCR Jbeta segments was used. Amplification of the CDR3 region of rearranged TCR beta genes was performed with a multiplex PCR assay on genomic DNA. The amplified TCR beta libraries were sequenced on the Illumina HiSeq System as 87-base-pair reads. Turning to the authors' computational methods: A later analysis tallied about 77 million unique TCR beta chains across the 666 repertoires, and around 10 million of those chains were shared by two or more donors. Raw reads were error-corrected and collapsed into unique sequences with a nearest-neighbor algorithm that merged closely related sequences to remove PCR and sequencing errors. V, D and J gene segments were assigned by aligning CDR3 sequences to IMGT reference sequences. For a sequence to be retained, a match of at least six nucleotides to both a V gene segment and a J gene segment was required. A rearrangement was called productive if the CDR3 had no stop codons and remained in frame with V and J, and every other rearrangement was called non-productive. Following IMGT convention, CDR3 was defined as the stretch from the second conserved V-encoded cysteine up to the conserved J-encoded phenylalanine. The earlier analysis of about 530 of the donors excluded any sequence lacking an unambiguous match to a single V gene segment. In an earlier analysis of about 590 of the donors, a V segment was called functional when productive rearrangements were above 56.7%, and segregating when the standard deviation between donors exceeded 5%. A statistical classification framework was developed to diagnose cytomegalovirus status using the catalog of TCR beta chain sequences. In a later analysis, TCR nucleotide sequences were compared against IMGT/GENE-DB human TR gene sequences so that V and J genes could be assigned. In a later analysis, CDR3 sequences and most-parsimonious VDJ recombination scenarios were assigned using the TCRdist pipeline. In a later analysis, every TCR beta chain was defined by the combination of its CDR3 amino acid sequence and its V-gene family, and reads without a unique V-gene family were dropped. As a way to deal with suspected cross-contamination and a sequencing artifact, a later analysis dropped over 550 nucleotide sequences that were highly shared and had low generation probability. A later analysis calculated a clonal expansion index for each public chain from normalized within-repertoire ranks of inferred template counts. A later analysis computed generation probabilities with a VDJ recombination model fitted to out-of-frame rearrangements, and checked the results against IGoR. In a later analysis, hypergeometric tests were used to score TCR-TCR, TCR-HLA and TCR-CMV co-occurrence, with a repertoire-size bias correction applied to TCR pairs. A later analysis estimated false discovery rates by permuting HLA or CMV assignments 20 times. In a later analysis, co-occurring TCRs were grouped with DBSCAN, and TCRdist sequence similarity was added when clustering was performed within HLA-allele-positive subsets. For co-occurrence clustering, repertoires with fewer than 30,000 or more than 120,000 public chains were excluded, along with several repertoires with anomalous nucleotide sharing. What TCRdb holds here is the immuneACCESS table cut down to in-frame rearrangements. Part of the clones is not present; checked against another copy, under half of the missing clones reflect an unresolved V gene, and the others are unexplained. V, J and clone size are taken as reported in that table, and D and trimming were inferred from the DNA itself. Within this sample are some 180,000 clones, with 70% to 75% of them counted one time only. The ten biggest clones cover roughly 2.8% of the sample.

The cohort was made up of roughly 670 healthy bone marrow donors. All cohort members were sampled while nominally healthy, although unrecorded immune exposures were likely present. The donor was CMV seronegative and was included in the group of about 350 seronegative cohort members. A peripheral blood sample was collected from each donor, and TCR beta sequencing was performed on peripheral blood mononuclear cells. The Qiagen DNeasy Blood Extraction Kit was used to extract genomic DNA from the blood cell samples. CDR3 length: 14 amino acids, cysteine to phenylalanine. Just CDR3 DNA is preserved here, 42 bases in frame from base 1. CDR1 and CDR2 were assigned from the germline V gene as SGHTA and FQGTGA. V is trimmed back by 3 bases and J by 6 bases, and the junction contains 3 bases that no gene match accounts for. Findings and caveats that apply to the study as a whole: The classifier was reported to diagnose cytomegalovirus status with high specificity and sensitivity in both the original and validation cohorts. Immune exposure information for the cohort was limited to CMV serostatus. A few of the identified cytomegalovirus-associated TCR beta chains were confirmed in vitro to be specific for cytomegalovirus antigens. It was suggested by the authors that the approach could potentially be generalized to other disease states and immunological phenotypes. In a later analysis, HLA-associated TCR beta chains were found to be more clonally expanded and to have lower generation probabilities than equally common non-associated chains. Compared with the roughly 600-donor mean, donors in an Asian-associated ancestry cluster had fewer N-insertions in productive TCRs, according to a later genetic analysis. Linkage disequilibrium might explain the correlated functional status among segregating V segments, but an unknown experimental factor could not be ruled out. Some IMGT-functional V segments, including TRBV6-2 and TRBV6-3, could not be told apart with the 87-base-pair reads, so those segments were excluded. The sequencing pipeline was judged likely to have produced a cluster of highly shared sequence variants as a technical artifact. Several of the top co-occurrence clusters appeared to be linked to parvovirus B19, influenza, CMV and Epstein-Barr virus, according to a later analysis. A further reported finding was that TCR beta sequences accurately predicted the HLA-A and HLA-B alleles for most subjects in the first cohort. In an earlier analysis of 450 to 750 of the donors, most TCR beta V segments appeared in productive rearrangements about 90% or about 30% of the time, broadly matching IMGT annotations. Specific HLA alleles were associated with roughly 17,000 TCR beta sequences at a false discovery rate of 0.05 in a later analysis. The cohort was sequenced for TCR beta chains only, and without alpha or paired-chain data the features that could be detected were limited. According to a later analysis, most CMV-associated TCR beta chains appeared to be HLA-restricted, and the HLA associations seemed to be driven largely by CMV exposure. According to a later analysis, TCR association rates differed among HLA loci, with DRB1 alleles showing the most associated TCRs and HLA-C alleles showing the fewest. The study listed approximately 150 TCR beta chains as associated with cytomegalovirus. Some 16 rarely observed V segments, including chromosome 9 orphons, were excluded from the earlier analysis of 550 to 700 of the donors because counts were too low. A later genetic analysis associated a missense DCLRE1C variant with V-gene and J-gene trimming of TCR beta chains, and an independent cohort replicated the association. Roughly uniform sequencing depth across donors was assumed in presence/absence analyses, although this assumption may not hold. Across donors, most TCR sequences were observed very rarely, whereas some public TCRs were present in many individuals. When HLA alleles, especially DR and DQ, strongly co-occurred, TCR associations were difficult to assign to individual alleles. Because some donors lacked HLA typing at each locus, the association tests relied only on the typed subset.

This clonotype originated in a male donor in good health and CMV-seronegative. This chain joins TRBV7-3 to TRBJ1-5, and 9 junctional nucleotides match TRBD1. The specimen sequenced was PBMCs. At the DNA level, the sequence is TGTGCCAGCAGCTTGGGACAGGGAGGTCAGCCCCAGCATTTT. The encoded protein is CASSLGQGGQPQHF.